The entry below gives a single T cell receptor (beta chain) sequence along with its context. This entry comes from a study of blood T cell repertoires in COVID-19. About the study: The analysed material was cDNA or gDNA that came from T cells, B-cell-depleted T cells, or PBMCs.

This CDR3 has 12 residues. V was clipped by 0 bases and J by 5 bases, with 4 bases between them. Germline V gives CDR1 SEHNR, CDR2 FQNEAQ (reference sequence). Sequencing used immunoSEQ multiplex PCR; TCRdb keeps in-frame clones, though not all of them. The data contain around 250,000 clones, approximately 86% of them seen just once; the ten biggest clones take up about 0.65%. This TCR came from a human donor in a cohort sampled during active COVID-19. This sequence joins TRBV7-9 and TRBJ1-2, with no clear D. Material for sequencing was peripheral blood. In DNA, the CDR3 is TGTGCCAGCAGCTTAGCACAGTATGGCTACACCTTC. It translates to CASSLAQYGYTF.